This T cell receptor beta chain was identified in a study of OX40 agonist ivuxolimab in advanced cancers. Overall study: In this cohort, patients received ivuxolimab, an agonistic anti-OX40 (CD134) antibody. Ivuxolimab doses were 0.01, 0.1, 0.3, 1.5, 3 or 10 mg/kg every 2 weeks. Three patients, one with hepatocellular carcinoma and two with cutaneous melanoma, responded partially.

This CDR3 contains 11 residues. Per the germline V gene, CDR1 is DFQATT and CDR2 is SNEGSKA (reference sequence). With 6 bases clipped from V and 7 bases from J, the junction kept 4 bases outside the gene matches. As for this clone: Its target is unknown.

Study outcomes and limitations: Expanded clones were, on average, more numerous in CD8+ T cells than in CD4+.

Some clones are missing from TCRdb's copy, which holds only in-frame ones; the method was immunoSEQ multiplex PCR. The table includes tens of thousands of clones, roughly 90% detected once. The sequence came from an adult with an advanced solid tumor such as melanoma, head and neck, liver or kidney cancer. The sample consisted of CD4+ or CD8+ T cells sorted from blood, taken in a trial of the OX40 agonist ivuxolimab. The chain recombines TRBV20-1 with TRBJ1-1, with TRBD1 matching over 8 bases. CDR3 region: CSATTGVEAFF. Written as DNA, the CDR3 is TGCAGTGCCACGACAGGGGTTGAAGCTTTCTTT.